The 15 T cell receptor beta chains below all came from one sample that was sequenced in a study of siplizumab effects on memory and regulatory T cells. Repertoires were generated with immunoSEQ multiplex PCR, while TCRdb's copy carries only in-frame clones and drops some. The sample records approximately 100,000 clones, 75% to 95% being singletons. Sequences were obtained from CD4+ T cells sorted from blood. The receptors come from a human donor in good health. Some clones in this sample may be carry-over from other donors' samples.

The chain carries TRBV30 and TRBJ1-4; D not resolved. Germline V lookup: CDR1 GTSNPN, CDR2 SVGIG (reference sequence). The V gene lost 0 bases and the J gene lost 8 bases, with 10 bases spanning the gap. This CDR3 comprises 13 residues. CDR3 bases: TGTGCCTGGAGTGTACGGAACAGAGAAAAACTGTTTTTT. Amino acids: CAWSVRNREKLFF. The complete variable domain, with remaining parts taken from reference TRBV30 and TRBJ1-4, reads SQTIHQWPATLVQPVGSPLSLECTVEGTSNPNLYWYRQAAGRGLQLLFYSVGIGQISSEVPQNLSASRPQDRQFILSSKKLLLSDSGFYLCAWSVRNREKLFFGSGTQLSVL.

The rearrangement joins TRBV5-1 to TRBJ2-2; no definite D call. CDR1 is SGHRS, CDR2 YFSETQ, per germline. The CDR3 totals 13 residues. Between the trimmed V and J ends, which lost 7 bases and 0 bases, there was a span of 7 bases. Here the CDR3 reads CASLLPNTGELFF. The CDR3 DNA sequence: TGCGCCAGCCTCCTGCCGAACACCGGGGAGCTGTTTTTT.

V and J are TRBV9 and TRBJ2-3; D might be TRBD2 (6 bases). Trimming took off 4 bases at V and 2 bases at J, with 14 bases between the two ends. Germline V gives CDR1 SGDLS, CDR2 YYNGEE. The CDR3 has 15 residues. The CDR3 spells CASSRTGTPTDTQYF. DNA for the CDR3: TGTGCCAGCAGCCGAACCGGGACTCCCACAGATACGCAGTATTTT.

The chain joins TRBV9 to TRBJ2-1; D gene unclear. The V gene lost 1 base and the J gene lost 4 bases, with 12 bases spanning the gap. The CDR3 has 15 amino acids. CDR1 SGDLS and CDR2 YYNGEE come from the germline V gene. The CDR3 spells CASSVILQQYNEQFF. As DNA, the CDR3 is TGTGCCAGCAGCGTAATTCTACAGCAATACAATGAGCAGTTCTTC.

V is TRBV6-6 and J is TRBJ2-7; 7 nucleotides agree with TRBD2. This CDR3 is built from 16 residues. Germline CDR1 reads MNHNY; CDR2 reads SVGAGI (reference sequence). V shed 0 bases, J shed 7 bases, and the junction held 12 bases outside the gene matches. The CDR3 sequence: CASSYSRGSSGVEQYF. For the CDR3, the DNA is TGTGCCAGCAGTTACTCGAGAGGTTCTAGCGGAGTTGAGCAGTACTTC.

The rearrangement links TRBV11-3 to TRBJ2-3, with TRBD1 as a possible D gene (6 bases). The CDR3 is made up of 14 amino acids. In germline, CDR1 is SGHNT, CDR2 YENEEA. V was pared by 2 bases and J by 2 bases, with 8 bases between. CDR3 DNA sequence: TGTGCCAGCAGCTTACAGGGACACACAGATACGCAGTATTTT. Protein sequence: CASSLQGHTDTQYF.

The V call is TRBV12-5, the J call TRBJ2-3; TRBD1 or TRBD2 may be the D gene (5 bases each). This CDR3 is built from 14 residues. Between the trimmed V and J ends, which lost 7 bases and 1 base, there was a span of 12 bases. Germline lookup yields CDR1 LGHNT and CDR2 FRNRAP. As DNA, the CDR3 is TGTGCTAGTGCCAACGTGGGGGGCACAGATACGCAGTATTTT. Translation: CASANVGGTDTQYF.

The CDR3 sequence is CASSTLGSREPQHF. The CDR3 nucleotides read TGCGCCAGCAGCACGCTCGGGAGTCGCGAGCCCCAGCATTTT. The chain recombines TRBV10-2 with TRBJ1-5; D remains ambiguous. The CDR3 consists of 14 residues. V was clipped by 6 bases and J by 8 bases, with 17 bases between them. Germline V gene lookup returns CDR1 WSHSY and CDR2 SAAADI.

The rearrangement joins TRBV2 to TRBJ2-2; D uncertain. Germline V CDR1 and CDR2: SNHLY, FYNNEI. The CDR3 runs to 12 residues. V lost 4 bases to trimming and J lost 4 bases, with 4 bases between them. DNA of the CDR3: TGTGCCAGCAGTGTTGGCACCGGGGAGCTGTTTTTT. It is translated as CASSVGTGELFF.

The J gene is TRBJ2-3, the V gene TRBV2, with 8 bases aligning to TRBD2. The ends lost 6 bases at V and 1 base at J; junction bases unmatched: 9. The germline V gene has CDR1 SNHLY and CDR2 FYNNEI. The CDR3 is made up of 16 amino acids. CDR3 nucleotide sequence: TGTGCCAGCAGCGTTGGACTAGCCCGAGGCACAGATACGCAGTATTTT. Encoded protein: CASSVGLARGTDTQYF.

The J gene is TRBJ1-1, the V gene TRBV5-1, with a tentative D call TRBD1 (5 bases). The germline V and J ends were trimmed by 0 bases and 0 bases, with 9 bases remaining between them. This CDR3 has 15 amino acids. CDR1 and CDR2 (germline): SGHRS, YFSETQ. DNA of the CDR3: TGCGCCAGCAGCTTGGGCACAGGCCTGAACACTGAAGCTTTCTTT. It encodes CASSLGTGLNTEAFF.

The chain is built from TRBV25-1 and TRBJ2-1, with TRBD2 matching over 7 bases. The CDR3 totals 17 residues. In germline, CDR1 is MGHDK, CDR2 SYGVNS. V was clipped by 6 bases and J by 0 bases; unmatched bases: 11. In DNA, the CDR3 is TGTGCCAGCAGGAGGTACCGAAGCGGGGCCTCCTACAATGAGCAGTTCTTC. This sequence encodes CASRRYRSGASYNEQFF.

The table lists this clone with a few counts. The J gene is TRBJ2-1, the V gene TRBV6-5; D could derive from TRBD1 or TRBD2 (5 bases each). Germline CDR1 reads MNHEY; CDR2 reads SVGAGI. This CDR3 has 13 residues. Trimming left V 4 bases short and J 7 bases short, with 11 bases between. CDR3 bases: TGTGCCAGCAGTTCCGGGACCAAAAATGAGCAGTTCTTC. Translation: CASSSGTKNEQFF.

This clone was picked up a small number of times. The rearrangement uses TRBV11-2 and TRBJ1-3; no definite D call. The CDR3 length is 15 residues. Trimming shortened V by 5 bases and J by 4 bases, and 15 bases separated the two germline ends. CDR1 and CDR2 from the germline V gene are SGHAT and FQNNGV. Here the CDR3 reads CASSLTRTGGNTIYF. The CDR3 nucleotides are TGTGCCAGCAGCCTTACGCGGACTGGGGGAAACACCATATATTTT.

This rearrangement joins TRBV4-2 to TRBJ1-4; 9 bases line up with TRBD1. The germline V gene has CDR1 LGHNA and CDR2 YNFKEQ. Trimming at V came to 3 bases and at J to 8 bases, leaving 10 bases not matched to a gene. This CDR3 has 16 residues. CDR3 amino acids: CASSQGQGGVMEKLFF. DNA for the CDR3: TGTGCCAGCAGCCAGGGACAGGGAGGGGTGATGGAAAAACTGTTTTTT.